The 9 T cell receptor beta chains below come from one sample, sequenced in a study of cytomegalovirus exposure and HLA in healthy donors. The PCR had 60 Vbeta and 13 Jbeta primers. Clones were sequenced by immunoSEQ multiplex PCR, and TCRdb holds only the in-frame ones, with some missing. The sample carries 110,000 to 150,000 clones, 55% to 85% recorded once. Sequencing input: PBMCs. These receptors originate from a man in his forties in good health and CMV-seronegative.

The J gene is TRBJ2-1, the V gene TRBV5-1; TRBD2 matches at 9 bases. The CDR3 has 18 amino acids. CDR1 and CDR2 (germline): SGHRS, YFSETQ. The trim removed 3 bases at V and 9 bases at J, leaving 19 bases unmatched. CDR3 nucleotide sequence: TGCGCCAGCAGCTCCCGCGGTGTATCTAGCGGGATTGTAGGTGAGCAGTTCTTC. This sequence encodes CASSSRGVSSGIVGEQFF.

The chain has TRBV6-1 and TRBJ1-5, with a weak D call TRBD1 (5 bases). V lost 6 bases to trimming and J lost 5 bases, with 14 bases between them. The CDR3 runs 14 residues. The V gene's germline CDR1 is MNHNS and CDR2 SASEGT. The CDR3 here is CASREGGGDQPQHF. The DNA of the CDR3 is TGTGCCAGCAGAGAGGGCGGGGGGGATCAGCCCCAGCATTTT.

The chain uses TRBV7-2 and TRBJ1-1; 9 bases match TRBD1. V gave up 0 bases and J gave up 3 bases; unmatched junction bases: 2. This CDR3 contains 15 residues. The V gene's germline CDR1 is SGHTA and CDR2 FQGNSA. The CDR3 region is CASSLAGTGYTEAFF. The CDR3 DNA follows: TGTGCCAGCAGCTTAGCCGGGACAGGGTACACTGAAGCTTTCTTT.

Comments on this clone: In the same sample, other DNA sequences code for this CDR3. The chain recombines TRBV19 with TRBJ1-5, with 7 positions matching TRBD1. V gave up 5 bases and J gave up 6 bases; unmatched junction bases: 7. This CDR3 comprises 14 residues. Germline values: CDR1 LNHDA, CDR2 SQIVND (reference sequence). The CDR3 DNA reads TGTGCCAGTAGTTCCCGACAGGGAGGTCAGCCCCAGCATTTT. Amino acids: CASSSRQGGQPQHF.

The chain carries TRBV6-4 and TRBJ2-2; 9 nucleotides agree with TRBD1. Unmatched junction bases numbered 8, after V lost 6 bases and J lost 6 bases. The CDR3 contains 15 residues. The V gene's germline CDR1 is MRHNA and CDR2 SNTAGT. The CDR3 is CASSPDRGVPGELFF. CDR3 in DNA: TGTGCCAGCAGCCCGGACAGGGGAGTCCCCGGGGAGCTGTTTTTT.

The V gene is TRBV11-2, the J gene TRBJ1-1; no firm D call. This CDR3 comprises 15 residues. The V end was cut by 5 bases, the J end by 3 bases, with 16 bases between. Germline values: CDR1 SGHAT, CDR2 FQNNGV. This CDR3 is CASSPWLPGDTEAFF. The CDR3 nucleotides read TGTGCCAGCAGCCCCTGGCTGCCAGGCGACACTGAAGCTTTCTTT.

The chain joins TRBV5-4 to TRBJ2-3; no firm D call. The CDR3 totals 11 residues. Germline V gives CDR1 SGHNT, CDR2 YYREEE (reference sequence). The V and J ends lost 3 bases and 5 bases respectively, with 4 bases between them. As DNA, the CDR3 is TGTGCCAGCAGCTCTAGAGATACGCAGTATTTT. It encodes CASSSRDTQYF.

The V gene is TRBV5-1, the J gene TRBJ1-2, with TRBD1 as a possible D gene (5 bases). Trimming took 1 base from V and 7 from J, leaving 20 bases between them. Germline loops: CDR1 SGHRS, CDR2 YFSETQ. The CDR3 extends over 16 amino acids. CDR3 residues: CASSLRWATQGVGYTF. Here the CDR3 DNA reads TGCGCCAGCAGCTTGCGGTGGGCGACCCAGGGCGTTGGCTACACCTTC.

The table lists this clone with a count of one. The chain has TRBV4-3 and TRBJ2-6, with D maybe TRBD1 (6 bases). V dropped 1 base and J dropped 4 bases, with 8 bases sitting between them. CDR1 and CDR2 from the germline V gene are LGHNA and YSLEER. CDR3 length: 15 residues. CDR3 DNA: TGCGCCAGCAGCCAAGGTGGACAGGGGGCCAACGTCCTGACTTTC. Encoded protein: CASSQGGQGANVLTF.